The present T cell receptor (beta chain) was sequenced within a study of beta chain features in type 1 diabetes. Study overall: All samples together contributed 85 million to 120 million sorted cells for examination.

The study reverse transcribed the entire isolated RNA, so it sequenced expressed TCRB transcripts. Here immunoSEQ multiplex PCR was the method, and the copy in TCRdb shows in-frame clones only, minus some. The profile shows fewer than 650,000 clones, around 15% of them singletons. With 5 bases removed from V and 7 bases from J, the gap between germline ends came to 18 bases. Germline-derived CDR1 and CDR2 are SGHVS and FNYEAQ. CDR3 length equals 15 residues. Sequenced material: naive CD4+ T cells from blood. The receptor was isolated from a man aged 18 to 35 in good health. J is TRBJ1-5 and V is TRBV7-6; weak D call: TRBD1 (6 bases). As DNA, the CDR3 is TGTGCCAGCAGCCTCGGGCCAGGGGTGGGGCAGCCCCAGCATTTT. It encodes CASSLGPGVGQPQHF.